The rows below give T cell receptor beta chains drawn from one sample of a study of blood T cell repertoires in COVID-19. Repertoires were generated with immunoSEQ multiplex PCR, while TCRdb's copy carries only in-frame clones and drops some. The sample lists roughly 170,000 clones, approximately 86% occurring once. Sequencing was carried out using peripheral blood. These receptors were collected from a man in his forties with active or convalescent COVID-19. CDR3s include the opening cysteine and the closing phenylalanine or tryptophan. For some rows the clone size is stated as once, few or many, or as a class when expanded; others skip it.

j_call clone_size v_call cdr3_aa
TRBJ2-1 - TRBV3-1/TRBV3-2 CASSQESPGGSSYNEQFF
TRBJ1-2 once TRBV5-6 CASSLLGQGNYGYTF
TRBJ2-5 - TRBV10-3 CAISGGQQETQYF
TRBJ1-3 - TRBV2 CASSEAFGISGNTIYF
TRBJ1-6 - TRBV28 CASSGEGLSYNSPLHF
TRBJ2-1 - TRBV5-4 CASSLGLAGVNEQFF
TRBJ2-3 - TRBV11-2 CASSARLDTQYF
TRBJ2-7 few TRBV27 CASRLAGAPGEQYF
TRBJ1-3 - TRBV5-1 CASSLSPQGPGNTIYF
TRBJ1-4 - TRBV28 CASSTSRRWNEKLFF
TRBJ1-3 - TRBV4-2 CASSQELSSGNTIYF
TRBJ2-5 - TRBV30 CAWSDGQGLSEGETQYF
TRBJ2-2 - TRBV5-4 CASSEGQANTGELFF
TRBJ2-3 - TRBV19 CASTTSGGLGDTQYF
TRBJ1-3 - TRBV5-5 CASSLALSSGNTIYF
TRBJ2-5 - TRBV7-2 CASSIAVAGGETQYF
TRBJ1-3 - TRBV5-1 CASQTGERGNTIYF
TRBJ1-1 - TRBV6-6 CASSKSGTEAFF
TRBJ2-1 - TRBV12-3/TRBV12-4 CASSLRLAHEQFF
TRBJ2-2 - TRBV5-1 CASSQRTTNTGELFF
TRBJ2-5 - TRBV7-9 CASSPASGGEETQYF
TRBJ2-7 once TRBV2 CASRVGVNAYEQYF
TRBJ2-2 once TRBV19 CASSIWTGNTGELFF
TRBJ1-2 once TRBV19 CASSPEDTNYGYTF
TRBJ2-1 - TRBV12-5 CASGLRNNEQFF
TRBJ1-2 - TRBV5-1 CASSPTFSTSFGQGNGYTF
TRBJ1-2 - TRBV18 CASSPDREDGYTF
TRBJ2-3 - TRBV27 CASSLLSSGGAADTQYF
TRBJ2-5 once TRBV6-2/TRBV6-3 CASSSPGTTYQETQYF
TRBJ2-7 once TRBV18 CASSPREAIYEQYF
TRBJ2-2 - TRBV27 CASSLRPGLAGIANTGELFF
TRBJ2-5 - TRBV12-5 CASGLAGQGELGQETQYF
TRBJ1-6 - TRBV27 CASSSRIQGAYSPLHF
TRBJ2-7 - TRBV6-1 CASSEAGDYEQYF
TRBJ1-1 - TRBV10-3 CAILSHMNTEAFF
TRBJ1-6 - TRBV2 CASGQGAISSPLHF
TRBJ2-5 - TRBV11-1 CASSFDWEETQYF
TRBJ2-2 - TRBV19 CASSPSSGGTGELFF
TRBJ2-2 - TRBV4-1 CASRWRGVGTGELFF
TRBJ2-7 - TRBV2 CASSVDRAHEQYF
TRBJ1-3 few TRBV2 CASSSDLISGNTIYF
TRBJ2-3 once TRBV5-4 CASSSDKPDTQYF
TRBJ1-1 - TRBV2 CAIGRDRVNTEAFF
TRBJ1-1 few TRBV27 CASSYWPGQGATEAFF
TRBJ1-3 - TRBV3-1/TRBV3-2 CASSSDSSGNTIYF
TRBJ2-6 - TRBV30 CAWSVVATGSNVLTF
TRBJ1-6 - TRBV18 CASSRSGTDSPLHF
TRBJ1-1 once TRBV2 CASTPGGGNTEAFF
TRBJ1-1 - TRBV7-3 CASSAGTGYREAFF
TRBJ2-3 - TRBV6-2/TRBV6-3 CASSYPHLRQEATDTQYF
TRBJ1-4 once TRBV2 CASTEGAVEKLFF
TRBJ2-1 - TRBV10-3 CAISEGQRNNEQFF
TRBJ1-4 - TRBV28 CASSFPTGGGEKLFF
TRBJ2-1 - TRBV5-4 CASIRSSGGYNEQFF
TRBJ1-2 - TRBV27 CASRAGQGNYGYTF
TRBJ2-5 - TRBV6-5 CASGRGGARETQYF
TRBJ1-1 - TRBV19 CASSSPGIAGGYTEAFF
TRBJ1-1 few TRBV19 CASSGQRNTEAFF
TRBJ1-5 - TRBV19 CASSRSGQSNQPQHF
TRBJ1-4 - TRBV14 CASSQEEGATNEKLFF